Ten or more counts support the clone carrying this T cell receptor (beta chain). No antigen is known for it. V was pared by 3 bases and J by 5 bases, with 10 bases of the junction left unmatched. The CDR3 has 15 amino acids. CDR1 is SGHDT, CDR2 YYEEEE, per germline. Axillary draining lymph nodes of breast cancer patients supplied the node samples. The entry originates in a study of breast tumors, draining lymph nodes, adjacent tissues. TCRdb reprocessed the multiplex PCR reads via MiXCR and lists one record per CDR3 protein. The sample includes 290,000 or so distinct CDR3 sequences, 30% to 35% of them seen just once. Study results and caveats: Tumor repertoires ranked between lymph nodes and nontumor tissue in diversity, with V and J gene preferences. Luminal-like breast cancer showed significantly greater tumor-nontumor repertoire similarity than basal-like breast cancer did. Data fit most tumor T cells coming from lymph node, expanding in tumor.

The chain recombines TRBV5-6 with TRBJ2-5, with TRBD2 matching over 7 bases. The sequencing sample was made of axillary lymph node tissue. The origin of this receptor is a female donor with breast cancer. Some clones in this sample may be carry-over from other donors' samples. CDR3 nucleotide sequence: TGTGCCAGCAGCTCCGGCCTAAGGGAGGGGGAGACCCAGTACTTC. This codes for CASSSGLREGETQYF.